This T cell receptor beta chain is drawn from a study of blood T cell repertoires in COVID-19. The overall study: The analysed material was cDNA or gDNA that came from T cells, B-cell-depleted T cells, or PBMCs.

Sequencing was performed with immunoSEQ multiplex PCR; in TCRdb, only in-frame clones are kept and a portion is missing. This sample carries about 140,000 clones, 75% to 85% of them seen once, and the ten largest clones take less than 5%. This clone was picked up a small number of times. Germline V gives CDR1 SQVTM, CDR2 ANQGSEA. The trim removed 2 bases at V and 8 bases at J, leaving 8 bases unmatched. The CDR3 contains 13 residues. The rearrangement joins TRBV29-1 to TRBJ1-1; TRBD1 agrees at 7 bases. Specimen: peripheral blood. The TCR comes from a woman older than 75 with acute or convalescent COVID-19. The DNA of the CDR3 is TGCAGCGTTGAAAGTGACAGGGTCGTAGAAGCTTTCTTT. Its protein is CSVESDRVVEAFF.